This T cell receptor beta chain originates from a study of lymphopenia after photon versus proton radiotherapy. Findings and limits, study-wide: Post-nadir diversity loss with photons came from oligoclonal expansion, particularly CD8+ Temra cells. Photon-treated patients lost naive T cells and TCR diversity; proton-treated stayed stable. Post-nadir TCR diversity decline inversely tracked overall survival among those who died.

The method was immunoSEQ multiplex PCR; TCRdb's version includes in-frame clones alone and lacks a portion of them. Counted here are 30,000 to 40,000 clones, 92% occurring once; the ten biggest clones make up approximately 16%. With respect to this clone: The antigen is unknown.

The TCR comes from a man aged 60 to 69 with cholangiocarcinoma. The specimen comprised peripheral blood, sampled from a patient treated with photon-based radiotherapy.

This CDR3 reads CASSPLAGGPNEQFF. In DNA, the CDR3 is TGTGCCAGCAGCCCCCTAGCGGGAGGGCCAAATGAGCAGTTCTTC. J is TRBJ2-1 and V is TRBV5-8, with 12 bases matching TRBD2. This CDR3 is 15 amino acids long. Germline V gives CDR1 SGHTS, CDR2 YDEGEE. After removal of 4 bases from V and 7 bases from J, the junction contained 6 bases not matched to a gene.